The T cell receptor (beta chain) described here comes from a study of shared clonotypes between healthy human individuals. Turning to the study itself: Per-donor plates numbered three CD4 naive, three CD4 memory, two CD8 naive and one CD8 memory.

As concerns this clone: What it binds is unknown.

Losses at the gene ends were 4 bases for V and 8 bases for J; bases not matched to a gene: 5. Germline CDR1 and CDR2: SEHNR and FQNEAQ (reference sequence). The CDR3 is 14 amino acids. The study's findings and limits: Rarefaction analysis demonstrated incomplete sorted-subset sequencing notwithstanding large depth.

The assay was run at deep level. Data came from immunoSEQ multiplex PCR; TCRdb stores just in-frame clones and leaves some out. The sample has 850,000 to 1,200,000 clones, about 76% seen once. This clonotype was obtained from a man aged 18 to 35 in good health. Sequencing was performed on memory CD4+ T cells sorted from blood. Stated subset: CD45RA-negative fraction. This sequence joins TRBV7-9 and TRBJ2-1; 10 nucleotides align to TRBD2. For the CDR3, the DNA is TGTGCCAGCAGCTCTAGCGGGAGTATTTATGAGCAGTTCTTC. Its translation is CASSSSGSIYEQFF.